Shown below are 12 T cell receptor beta chains from a single sample sequenced in a study of T cells in Graves' hyperthyroidism and ophthalmopathy. RNA transcripts served as the template for amplifying TCR beta CDR3 regions. When the TCR CDR3 underwent first-round RT-PCR, the HTBI primer set was used. From the multiplex PCR reads, TCRdb called clonotypes with MiXCR, one entry per CDR3 protein. The table includes around 400,000 distinct CDR3 sequences, about 13% detected once. Sequences were obtained from blood. The source is a woman between 18 and 30 years old with Graves' hyperthyroidism.

This clonotype was recorded at least ten times. The rearrangement joins TRBV4-1 to TRBJ1-1; D unclear. Germline V CDR1 and CDR2: MGHRA, YSYEKL. The CDR3 has 12 amino acids. The V end was cut by 3 bases, the J end by 3 bases, with 5 bases between. CDR3 sequence (DNA): TGCGCCAGCAGCCAGCCCTACACTGAAGCTTTCTTT. Translated: CASSQPYTEAFF.

This clonotype was detected ten times or more. In nucleotides, the CDR3 is TGTGCCAGCAGCTCCTCGCCGGAGACCCAGTACTTC. Translation: CASSSSPETQYF. This sequence joins TRBV11-2 and TRBJ2-5; unclear D gene. The germline V and J ends were trimmed by 4 bases and 5 bases, with 8 bases remaining between them. CDR1 SGHAT and CDR2 FQNNGV come from the germline V gene. The CDR3 has 12 amino acids.

There are many counts of this clonotype. V and J are TRBV9 and TRBJ2-5, with 9 bases that match TRBD1. The junction had 6 bases not matched to a gene; V was cut back by 0 bases and J by 6 bases. This CDR3 contains 15 residues. CDR1 and CDR2 (germline): SGDLS, YYNGEE. This chain's CDR3 is CASSVGTGGGQTQYF. The DNA of the CDR3 is TGTGCCAGCAGCGTAGGTACAGGGGGCGGCCAGACCCAGTACTTC.

At least ten counts were recorded for this clonotype. The chain carries TRBV7-8 and TRBJ2-1; D perhaps matches TRBD2 (5 bases). The CDR3 is made up of 19 amino acids. V was clipped by 0 bases and J by 1 base, with 19 bases between them. Germline CDR1 SGHVS, CDR2 FQNEAQ. The CDR3 reads CASSLAWRKAGGSYNEQFF. CDR3 DNA sequence: TGTGCCAGCAGCTTAGCGTGGCGCAAGGCGGGTGGGTCCTACAATGAGCAGTTCTTC.

This clonotype was observed at least ten times. This chain connects TRBV29-1 to TRBJ1-1, with no clear D. CDR1 is SQVTM and CDR2 is ANQGSEA in the germline V gene. The V end was cut by 6 bases, the J end by 0 bases, with 5 bases between. The length of the CDR3 is 11 residues. The CDR3 bases are TGCAGCGTGCTGGTGAACACTGAAGCTTTCTTT. This gives the protein CSVLVNTEAFF.

This clonotype was observed at least ten times. The gene calls are TRBV27 and TRBJ2-4, with D possibly TRBD2 on 6 matching bases. CDR1 and CDR2 from the germline V gene are MNHEY and SMNVEV (reference sequence). V dropped 3 bases and J dropped 5 bases, with 8 bases sitting between them. The CDR3 consists of 13 residues. Here the CDR3 reads CASSLEGENIQYF. CDR3 bases: TGTGCCAGCAGTTTGGAGGGAGAAAACATTCAGTACTTC.

The chain combines TRBV7-9 with TRBJ2-3; 10 bases are a match to TRBD1. With 5 bases clipped from V and 0 bases from J, the junction kept 11 bases outside the gene matches. The CDR3 covers 18 residues. Germline assignment: CDR1 SEHNR and CDR2 FQNEAQ (reference sequence). CDR3 region: CASSVGGGQGPSTDTQYF. The CDR3 region has the DNA TGTGCCAGCAGCGTAGGGGGGGGACAGGGGCCTAGCACAGATACGCAGTATTTT.

The chain's CDR3 is CASSGSETQYF. In nucleotides, the CDR3 is TGCGCCAGCAGCGGAAGTGAGACCCAGTACTTC. The V gene is TRBV5-1, the J gene TRBJ2-5; D ambiguous. With 4 bases removed from V and 5 bases from J, the gap between germline ends came to 6 bases. The germline V gene encodes CDR1 SGHRS and CDR2 YFSETQ. The CDR3 sequence is 11 residues long.

Only one count was recorded for this clonotype. V and J are TRBV20-1 and TRBJ2-1; D is possibly TRBD1 or TRBD2 (5 bases each). Trimming cost V 1 base and J 5 bases, with 12 bases left between them. The V gene's germline CDR1 is DFQATT and CDR2 SNEGSKA (reference sequence). CDR3 length: 14 amino acids. The DNA of the CDR3 is TGCAGTGCTAGAGGGGGCGAGGGGAACAATGAGCAGTTCTTC. It translates to CSARGGEGNNEQFF.

This clonotype occurred many times. The rearrangement joins TRBV6-1 to TRBJ2-3; D gene ambiguous. The V end lost 4 bases, the J end lost 6 bases, and 8 bases lay between the germline ends. Germline V gene data show CDR1 as MNHNS and CDR2 as SASEGT. The CDR3 spans 12 residues. CDR3 sequence reads: CASSAASDTQYF. The CDR3 DNA follows: TGTGCCAGCAGTGCAGCTTCGGATACGCAGTATTTT.

Ten or more counts support this clonotype. The J gene is TRBJ2-2, the V gene TRBV12-3 or TRBV12-4, with D tentatively TRBD1 or TRBD2 (6 bases each). The CDR3 has 14 amino acids. V was pared by 1 base and J by 7 bases, with 10 bases between. The CDR3 DNA follows: TGTGCCAGCAGTTTAGTACAGGGACTCGGGGAGCTGTTTTTT. As protein: CASSLVQGLGELFF.

This clonotype was recorded at least ten times. The J gene is TRBJ2-7, the V gene TRBV7-9, with 9 bases that match TRBD2. This CDR3 region has 17 residues. The germline V gene encodes CDR1 SEHNR and CDR2 FQNEAQ (reference sequence). V trimming: 5 bases; J trimming: 4 bases; junction bases outside the gene matches: 15. The CDR3 DNA reads TGTGCCAGCAGCCGACGTCCCGGGACTAGCCTGGGGTACGAGCAGTACTTC. It specifies CASSRRPGTSLGYEQYF.